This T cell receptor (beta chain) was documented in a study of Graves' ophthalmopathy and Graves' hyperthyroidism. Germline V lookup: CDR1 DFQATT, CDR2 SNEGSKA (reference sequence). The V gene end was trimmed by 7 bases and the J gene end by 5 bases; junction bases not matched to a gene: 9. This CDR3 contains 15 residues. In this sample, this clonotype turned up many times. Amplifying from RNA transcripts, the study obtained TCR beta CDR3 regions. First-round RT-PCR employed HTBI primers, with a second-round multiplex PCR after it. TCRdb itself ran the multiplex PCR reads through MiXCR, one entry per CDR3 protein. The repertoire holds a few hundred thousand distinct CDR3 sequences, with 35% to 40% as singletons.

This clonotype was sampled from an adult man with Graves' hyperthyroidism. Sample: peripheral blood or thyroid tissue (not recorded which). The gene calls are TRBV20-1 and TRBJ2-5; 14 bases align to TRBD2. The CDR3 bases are TGCAGTGGGGCAGGGACTAGCGGGAGTTCCGAGACCCAGTACTTC. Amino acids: CSGAGTSGSSETQYF.